This T cell receptor (delta chain) was identified during a study of gamma-delta chains in newborns, infants, children. On the study more broadly: Microbial exposure reportedly drives polyclonal innate γδ T cell expansion after birth.

The V gene end was trimmed by 0 bases and the J gene end by 5 bases; junction bases not matched to a gene: 6. Germline V gives CDR1 GEAIGNYY, CDR2 EKD. The CDR3 length is 17 residues. TCRdb re-called clones from the reads via CATT. There are about 8,500 delta-chain clones in the sample; under 3.5% occur only once, and around 17% lies in the top ten. Judged by abundance, this clone is medium-sized. Sequenced input: blood. This sequence was found in a child who was a newborn, infant or young child, either healthy, febrile or measles-vaccinated (not recorded which). This chain joins TRDV2 and TRDJ3; TRDD3 agrees at 7 bases. The CDR3: CACDTGGLVRDTRQMFF. The CDR3 nucleotides are TGTGCCTGTGACACCGGGGGATTGGTCCGGGACACCCGACAGATGTTTTTC.